This T cell receptor (beta chain) was profiled in a study of blood T cell repertoires in COVID-19. Study-wide context: Sites across the United States, Italy and Spain contributed samples from acute and convalescent COVID-19. T cells, B-cell-depleted T cells, or PBMCs supplied cDNA or gDNA.

The J segment lost 7 bases and the V segment lost 3 bases, leaving 5 bases of the junction unmatched. From germline, CDR1 is SGHRS and CDR2 YFSETQ. This CDR3 is 15 amino acids long. Authors' processing steps: The authors estimated nucleated cell counts from reference gene primer amplification. Profiling relied on immunoSEQ multiplex PCR, and the TCRdb table lists in-frame clones only, not all of them. D and trimming were read from the DNA, whereas the V and J calls and clone size are those reported in that table. The sample has 53,000 or so clones, 90% to 95% seen once. The V call is TRBV5-1, the J call TRBJ2-2; 11 bases are a match to TRBD2. This clonotype originated in a human donor in a cohort sampled during active COVID-19. The sequencing sample was made of peripheral blood. The CDR3 here is CASSSTSGSVGELFF. The DNA of the CDR3 is TGCGCCAGCAGCTCCACTAGCGGGAGTGTCGGGGAGCTGTTTTTT.